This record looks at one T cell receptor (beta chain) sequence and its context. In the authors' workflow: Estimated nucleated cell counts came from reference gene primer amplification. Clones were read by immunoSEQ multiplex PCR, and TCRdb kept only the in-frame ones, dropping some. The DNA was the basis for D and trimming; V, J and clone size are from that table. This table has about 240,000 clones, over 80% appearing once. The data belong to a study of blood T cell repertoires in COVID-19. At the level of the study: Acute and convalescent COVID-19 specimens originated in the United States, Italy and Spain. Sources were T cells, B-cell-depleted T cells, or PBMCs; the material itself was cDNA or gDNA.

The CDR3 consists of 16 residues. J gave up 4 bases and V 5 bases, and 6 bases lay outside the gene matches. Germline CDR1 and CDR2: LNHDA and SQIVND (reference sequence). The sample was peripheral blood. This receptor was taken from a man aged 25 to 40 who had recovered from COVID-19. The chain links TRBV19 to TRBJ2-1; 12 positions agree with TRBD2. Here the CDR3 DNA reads TGTGCCAGTAGTCCCCGACTAGCGGGGGAATACAATGAGCAGTTCTTC. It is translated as CASSPRLAGEYNEQFF.